These 26 T cell receptor beta chains share one sample of origin, sequenced in a study of T cells in Graves' hyperthyroidism and ophthalmopathy. RNA transcripts served as the template for amplifying TCR beta CDR3 regions. The TCR CDR3 was amplified in a first-round RT-PCR using the HTBI primer set. Using its own MiXCR run on the multiplex PCR reads, TCRdb lists one record per CDR3 protein. The table has roughly 500,000 distinct CDR3 sequences, about 22% seen once; the top ten hold approximately 49%. Sequenced sample: blood. All receptors derive from a woman between 70 and 85 years old with Graves' ophthalmopathy.

The V gene is TRBV6-1, the J gene TRBJ2-1; 8 bases map to TRBD2. This CDR3 is 18 amino acids long. V trimming: 6 bases; J trimming: 2 bases; junction bases outside the gene matches: 15. Germline CDR1 reads MNHNS; CDR2 reads SASEGT. The CDR3 sequence: CASSRMESGSGTYNEQFF. CDR3 sequence (DNA): TGTGCCAGCAGCCGCATGGAGAGCGGGAGCGGGACCTACAATGAGCAGTTCTTC.

This clonotype was observed a few times. V is TRBV30 and J is TRBJ1-1; no reliable D call. The CDR3 contains 12 residues. V lost 4 bases, J lost 5 bases, and 11 bases lay in between. Germline assignment: CDR1 GTSNPN and CDR2 SVGIG (reference sequence). CDR3 in amino acids: CAWMAQWTEAFF. CDR3 bases: TGTGCCTGGATGGCCCAATGGACTGAAGCTTTCTTT.

This clonotype showed up just a few times. The chain has TRBV9 and TRBJ2-7, with TRBD1 as a possible D gene (5 bases). Germline V gene lookup returns CDR1 SGDLS and CDR2 YYNGEE. V lost 3 bases, J lost 6 bases, and 16 bases lay in between. The CDR3 is made up of 14 amino acids. CDR3 loop: CASSASGAASEQYF. CDR3 in DNA: TGTGCCAGCAGCGCCAGTGGGGCCGCCAGCGAGCAGTACTTC.

This clonotype has ten or more counts. The chain recombines TRBV11-2 with TRBJ2-1; 11 bases are a match to TRBD2. Trimming cost V 1 base and J 9 bases; bases outside gene matches: 2. In germline, CDR1 is SGHAT, CDR2 FQNNGV. This CDR3 spans 14 amino acids. The CDR3 DNA is TGTGCCAGCAGCTTAGGGCTAGCGGGAGGTGAGCAGTTCTTC. It specifies CASSLGLAGGEQFF.

The count of this clonotype is one. V is TRBV19 and J is TRBJ1-5; perhaps TRBD1 as D (6 bases). The CDR3 length is 15 residues. Germline assignment: CDR1 LNHDA and CDR2 SQIVND (reference sequence). V lost 4 bases to trimming and J lost 1 base, with 11 bases between them. The CDR3 region has the DNA TGTGCCAGTAGTAATGGAGGGGGAAGCAATCAGCCCCAGCATTTT. Protein product: CASSNGGGSNQPQHF. The full variable domain, completed using reference TRBV19 and TRBJ1-5, is DGGITQSPKYLFRKEGQNVTLSCEQNLNHDAMYWYRQDPGQGLRLIYYSQIVNDFQKGDIAEGYSVSREKKESFPLTVTSAQKNPTAFYLCASSNGGGSNQPQHFGDGTRLSIL.

This clonotype occurred a few times. The chain couples TRBV20-1 to TRBJ1-5; 7 nucleotides agree with TRBD1. The CDR3 covers 13 residues. V lost 6 bases and J lost 5; bases outside the gene matches: 7. CDR1 and CDR2 from the germline V gene are DFQATT and SNEGSKA (reference sequence). The CDR3 DNA reads as TGCAGTGCGCCAACAGGGGCGGATCAGCCCCAGCATTTT. Protein sequence: CSAPTGADQPQHF.

Here the CDR3 reads CASSLFFSGQTYNEQFF. CDR3 coding DNA: TGTGCCAGCAGTTTATTTTTTTCGGGACAAACCTACAATGAGCAGTTCTTC. The rearrangement links TRBV27 to TRBJ2-1; tentative D call: TRBD1 (6 bases). Looked up from germline, CDR1 is MNHEY and CDR2 is SMNVEV (reference sequence). The V end was cut by 1 base, the J end by 2 bases, with 15 bases between. The CDR3 loop spans 17 amino acids.

The rearrangement links TRBV11-3 to TRBJ2-1; 9 bases match TRBD1. CDR1 is SGHNT, CDR2 YENEEA, per germline. The CDR3 covers 15 residues. V was pared by 4 bases and J by 10 bases, with 11 bases of the junction left unmatched. The CDR3, as DNA: TGTGCCAGCAGCTCGGGACAGGGTCCTCCTTGGGAGCAGTTCTTC. Its protein product is CASSSGQGPPWEQFF.

There are many counts of this clonotype. The chain carries TRBV12-3 or TRBV12-4 and TRBJ2-2; D assignment may be TRBD1 or TRBD2 (5 bases each). With 3 bases removed from V and 6 bases from J, the gap between germline ends came to 14 bases. This CDR3 spans 15 amino acids. The CDR3 nucleotides read TGTGCCAGCAGTTTCGGGACCCAAAGCGCCGGGGAGCTGTTTTTT. Translation gives CASSFGTQSAGELFF.

The rearrangement uses TRBV6-1 and TRBJ1-6; 10 nucleotides agree with TRBD1. The CDR3 is made up of 16 amino acids. The germline CDR1 and CDR2 sequences are MNHNS and SASEGT. Losses at the gene ends were 7 bases for V and 10 bases for J; bases not matched to a gene: 13. The CDR3 DNA sequence: TGTGCCAGCAAGTGGGACAGGGGAAGCAAGGAATCACCCCTCCACTTT. The encoded protein is CASKWDRGSKESPLHF.

With respect to this clonotype: A read error is possible here, since a much larger clone lies one base away. The chain recombines TRBV2 with TRBJ2-5; the match to TRBD1 covers 7 bases. J was trimmed by 1 base and V by 7 bases; bases with no gene match: 12. CDR3 length equals 16 residues. CDR1 and CDR2 (germline): SNHLY, FYNNEI. The CDR3 here is CASTPGTVLFQETQYF. CDR3 coding DNA: TGTGCCAGCACTCCAGGGACAGTTCTTTTCCAAGAGACCCAGTACTTC.

This clonotype was picked up a small number of times. As DNA, the CDR3 is TGTGCCAGCACCCCCCCTGCAGGGGCGCTCACTGAAGCTTTCTTT. Encoded protein: CASTPPAGALTEAFF. This chain connects TRBV6-2 or TRBV6-3 to TRBJ1-1, with a possible D match to TRBD1 (6 bases). V lost 7 bases and J lost 4, with 19 bases in between. Germline-derived CDR1 and CDR2 are MNHEY and SVGEGT. The CDR3 runs to 15 residues.

This clonotype turned up a few times. The chain recombines TRBV7-3 with TRBJ1-5; possibly TRBD1 for D (5 bases). Germline-derived CDR1 and CDR2 are SGHTA and FQGTGA. The V end lost 1 base, the J end lost 4 bases, and 8 bases lay between the germline ends. CDR3 length: 14 amino acids. CDR3 DNA: TGTGCCAGCAGCTTAAAAGAGGGGAATCAGCCCCAGCATTTT. This sequence encodes CASSLKEGNQPQHF.

With regard to this clonotype: A much more abundant neighbour one base away suggests this may be a read error. V is TRBV5-1 and J is TRBJ1-2, with 9 bases identical to TRBD1. Germline values: CDR1 SGHRS, CDR2 YFSETQ. The CDR3 extends over 14 amino acids. V shed 7 bases, J shed 5 bases, and the junction held 9 bases outside the gene matches. The CDR3 region has the DNA TGCGCCAGCGGCCCGGGGACAGGGACATATGGCTACACCTTC. This gives the protein CASGPGTGTYGYTF.

This clonotype showed up just a few times. The genes are TRBV30 and TRBJ1-4; D gene uncertain. Germline-derived CDR1 and CDR2 are GTSNPN and SVGIG (reference sequence). The CDR3 sequence is 17 residues long. V gave up 8 bases and J gave up 2 bases, with 24 bases separating them. CDR3 DNA: TGTGCCAGTAGTATAGGCGGCGTCGGGAGGACTAATGAAAAACTGTTTTTT. Its translation is CASSIGGVGRTNEKLFF.

V usage is TRBV6-1 and J usage is TRBJ2-7; possibly TRBD1 for D (7 bases). Germline CDR1 MNHNS, CDR2 SASEGT. The CDR3 runs 13 residues. The V gene lost 6 bases and the J gene lost 6 bases, with 15 bases spanning the gap. The CDR3, as DNA: TGTGCCAGCAGGTCCCAGGGGGGCGGCGAGCAGTACTTC. Residues: CASRSQGGGEQYF.

The gene calls are TRBV20-1 and TRBJ2-3; D perhaps matches TRBD2 (7 bases). V lost 5 bases to trimming and J lost 6 bases, with 15 bases between them. Per germline, CDR1 DFQATT and CDR2 SNEGSKA (reference sequence). CDR3 length: 13 residues. CDR3 in amino acids: CSAGGAGDDTQYF. DNA for the CDR3: TGCAGTGCTGGGGGGGCGGGAGATGATACGCAGTATTTT.

This clonotype turned up a few times. The chain combines TRBV28 with TRBJ2-1; D not resolved. Germline V CDR1 and CDR2: MDHEN, SYDVKM. V was trimmed by 7 bases and J by 8 bases, leaving 18 bases between them. The CDR3 is 14 amino acids. The CDR3 loop is CASIKGRFIYEQFF. DNA for the CDR3: TGTGCCAGCATTAAAGGACGGTTTATTTATGAGCAGTTCTTC.

Only a few counts were recorded for this clonotype. This chain links TRBV10-3 with TRBJ2-1; 16 positions match TRBD2. CDR1 is ENHRY, CDR2 SYGVKD, per germline. CDR3 size: 16 residues. V lost 7 bases, J lost 5 bases, and 5 bases stayed unmatched. The CDR3 DNA sequence: TGTGCCATCACCCCGGGACTAGCGGGAGGGGACAATGAGCAGTTCTTC. Amino acid sequence: CAITPGLAGGDNEQFF.

In this sample, this clonotype turned up a few times. The chain carries TRBV7-2 and TRBJ2-5, with 8 bases fitting TRBD1. Germline CDR1 SGHTA, CDR2 FQGNSA. The CDR3 consists of 15 residues. J gave up 1 base and V 3 bases, and 4 bases lay outside the gene matches. CDR3 nucleotides: TGTGCCAGCAGCTTCCTCGGGACAGGCCAAGAGACCCAGTACTTC. Its protein product is CASSFLGTGQETQYF.

This chain links TRBV6-6 with TRBJ1-1; D may be TRBD1 (5 bases). The germline gives CDR1 MNHNY, CDR2 SVGAGI (reference sequence). This CDR3 is 17 amino acids long. V gave up 1 base and J gave up 7 bases, with 22 bases separating them. This CDR3 is CASSYYRVTEGAYEAFF. For the CDR3, the DNA is TGTGCCAGCAGTTACTATCGCGTGACAGAAGGGGCGTATGAAGCTTTCTTT.

This clonotype was seen ten or more times. V and J are TRBV7-2 and TRBJ1-3; 8 bases match TRBD1. CDR3 size: 16 residues. J gave up 4 bases and V 6 bases, and 11 bases lay outside the gene matches. CDR1 is SGHTA, CDR2 FQGNSA, per germline. The DNA for the CDR3 is TGTGCCAGCAGTTCTGAGGACAGGGCATGGGGAAACACCATATATTTT. It specifies CASSSEDRAWGNTIYF.

This chain links TRBV7-2 with TRBJ1-1; TRBD1 agrees at 11 bases. The V and J ends lost 3 bases and 6 bases, in that order; junction bases with no gene match: 9. There are 16 residues in the CDR3. Germline V gene sequence: CDR1 SGHTA, CDR2 FQGNSA. CDR3 DNA: TGTGCCAGCAGCTTCGGGACAGGGGGGGGAAGGGCTGAAGCTTTCTTT. This encodes CASSFGTGGGRAEAFF.

There are many counts of this clonotype. CDR3 residues: CASSQVMGSTEAFF. For the CDR3, the DNA is TGTGCCAGCAGCCAAGTGATGGGGAGCACTGAAGCTTTCTTT. This chain uses TRBV3-1 with TRBJ1-1; D is unresolved. The CDR3 totals 14 residues. Trimming pared 1 base from V and 4 bases from J, leaving 10 bases between. Germline values: CDR1 LGHDT, CDR2 YNNKEL (reference sequence).

This clonotype was detected ten times or more. The V call is TRBV5-1, the J call TRBJ1-2; D gene unclear. Germline CDR1 SGHRS, CDR2 YFSETQ. V was trimmed by 5 bases and J by 0 bases, leaving 11 bases between them. This CDR3 has 14 amino acids. The CDR3 loop is CASSPTRPNYGYTF. The CDR3 nucleotides read TGCGCCAGCAGTCCCACTAGGCCTAACTATGGCTACACCTTC.

The chain recombines TRBV6-1 with TRBJ1-1; the D gene is possibly TRBD1 (5 bases). Germline CDR1 is MNHNS and CDR2 is SASEGT. The CDR3 contains 16 residues. V was trimmed by 7 bases and J by 0 bases, leaving 18 bases between them. The CDR3: CASKRRGILVNTEAFF. CDR3 DNA sequence: TGTGCCAGCAAAAGGAGGGGAATCTTGGTGAACACTGAAGCTTTCTTT.